This is a list of T cell receptor beta chains from one sample in a study of multiple sclerosis patients with progressive multifocal leukoencephalopathy. Here immunoSEQ multiplex PCR was the method, and the copy in TCRdb shows in-frame clones only, minus some. The table shows about 30,000 clones, with 90% occurring only once. This specimen was PBMCs, taken from a patient treated with natalizumab. All receptors come from a human donor with multiple sclerosis. The CDR3 runs from the conserved cysteine through the conserved F or W. The order of the fields is D gene, V gene, J gene, CDR3 protein. The D gene is left open where the match is weak.

>TRBD2|TRBV5-1|TRBJ2-5
CASSLPSGDQETQYF
>NA|TRBV6-1|TRBJ2-3
CASSRQGPDTQYF
>NA|TRBV10-3|TRBJ1-2
CAISESFSEGYTF
>TRBD1|TRBV6-1|TRBJ1-2
CASSELRTGNYGYTF
>NA|TRBV19|TRBJ2-6
CASNTWVGKGDSGANVLTF
>NA|TRBV6-6|TRBJ1-6
CASSQVVNSPLHF
>NA|TRBV9|TRBJ2-5
CASSVRGIETQYF
>NA|TRBV6-1|TRBJ1-1
CASRRPPAPEAFF
>TRBD1|TRBV15|TRBJ2-7
CATSSATDRVWYKSGYEQYF
>TRBD2|TRBV6-1|TRBJ2-3
CASSDPGGDRDTQYF
>NA|TRBV6-6|TRBJ2-7
CASSFEDRTYEQYF
>NA|TRBV4-2|TRBJ2-2
CASSQDQAPVGELFF
>NA|TRBV6-5|TRBJ1-2
CASSYSPRANYGYTF
>NA|TRBV2|TRBJ2-3
CASSTGTVVFPTQYF
>TRBD2|TRBV13|TRBJ2-2
CASSLIGGGTGELFF
>NA|TRBV6-1|TRBJ1-4
CASSEIRVSGLNEKLFF
>TRBD1|TRBV7-6|TRBJ1-1
CASSPRQGEAFF
>NA|TRBV7-8|TRBJ2-6
CASSLVFRDTLSSGANVLTF
>NA|TRBV28|TRBJ1-5
CASSSYPYKGSNQPQHF
>NA|TRBV15|TRBJ1-1
CATSRGAYEAFF
>NA|TRBV18|TRBJ1-1
CASSPPGGLNTEAFF
>TRBD2|TRBV5-6|TRBJ2-1
CASCIGTSGWNEQFF
>TRBD1|TRBV5-8|TRBJ2-7
CASSQGQGAWYEQYF
>NA|TRBV5-8|TRBJ1-4
CASSLEGGINEKLFF
>NA|TRBV4-3|TRBJ1-2
CASSPGEEPDLYGYTF
>NA|TRBV7-9|TRBJ2-7
CASSLGQGGDYEQYF
>NA|TRBV4-1|TRBJ2-3
CASSHGPRGGTTDTQYF
>TRBD1|TRBV6-5|TRBJ1-1
CASSPRDRIYEAFF
>NA|TRBV29-1|TRBJ2-5
CSVEEDQETQYF
>TRBD1|TRBV10-2|TRBJ1-1
CASSDGTGLIGLSAFF
>NA|TRBV5-1|TRBJ1-1
CASSLERGTEAFF
>NA|TRBV5-1|TRBJ1-6
CASSSGRDNSPLHF
>TRBD1|TRBV10-3|TRBJ2-5
CAISESSPGQGGETQYF
>NA|TRBV5-1|TRBJ2-5
CASSETPSAARESQYF
>TRBD2|TRBV6-5|TRBJ2-7
CASSYPGLAGEDEQYF
>TRBD2|TRBV6-4|TRBJ2-3
CASAPTSGGADTQYF
>TRBD1|TRBV28|TRBJ1-5
CASTPSLGTGESNQPQHF
>NA|TRBV10-2|TRBJ1-4
CASSRGREDTNEKLFF
>NA|TRBV9|TRBJ1-4
CASSVDWRVEKLFF
>NA|TRBV18|TRBJ1-5
CASSPGFWPQHF
>NA|TRBV10-3|TRBJ2-2
CAISEGHANTGELFF
>TRBD1|TRBV5-1|TRBJ1-2
CASSPGQGWYGYTF
>TRBD1|TRBV6-5|TRBJ1-1
CASRRGQRNTEAFF
>NA|TRBV7-6|TRBJ2-1
CASSSGVQQFF
>NA|TRBV28|TRBJ2-7
CASRGRDRSEKQYF
>NA|TRBV14|TRBJ1-2
CASRRGGYGYTF
>TRBD1|TRBV9|TRBJ1-2
CASSPGATGAEGYGYTF
>NA|TRBV4-1|TRBJ2-6
CASSQDGLAGANVLTF